The clone carrying this T cell receptor beta chain was recorded many times. Amplified TCR beta CDR3 regions derived from RNA transcripts. TCR CDR3 regions were first amplified by RT-PCR with HTBI primers. Each CDR3 protein is one row after TCRdb ran MiXCR on the multiplex PCR reads. Seen here are roughly 380,000 distinct CDR3 sequences, roughly 13% observed once, and the top ten hold less than 25%. This entry belongs to a study of T cells in Graves' hyperthyroidism and ophthalmopathy. The receptor was isolated from a man aged 30 to 45 with Graves' hyperthyroidism that later progressed to Graves' ophthalmopathy. Input material: blood.

The CDR3 coding sequence is TGTGCCACCAGCAATAGAGGGACTTTAAGTGAAAAACTGTTTTTT. Its protein product is CATSNRGTLSEKLFF. The gene calls are TRBV15 and TRBJ1-4, with D perhaps TRBD1 (5 bases). This CDR3 has 15 residues. Germline CDR1 reads LNHNV; CDR2 reads YYDKDF (reference sequence). V lost 4 bases, J lost 7 bases, and 16 bases lay in between.